Listed below are T cell receptor beta chains from one sample, sequenced in a study of blood T cell repertoires in COVID-19. Here immunoSEQ multiplex PCR was the method, and the copy in TCRdb shows in-frame clones only, minus some. Counted here are around 300,000 clones, around 89% occurring once; the ten biggest clones make up around 3%. Sample: PBMCs or T cells enriched from blood (not recorded which). The receptors here all came from a woman aged 50 to 60 who had recovered from COVID-19. Each CDR3 is given with its conserved first and last residue. A D gene is named only where the DNA matches it firmly. For some rows the clone size is stated as once, few or many, or as a class when expanded; others skip it.

size | J | D | V | DNA | CDR3
. | TRBJ1-3 | TRBD1 | TRBV28 | TGTGCCAGCAGTTTAGTGGGGGGACAGCGGGGGACATATTTT | CASSLVGGQRGTYF
. | TRBJ2-7 | . | TRBV19 | TGTGCCAGTAGTAGACAGGCCCTCTACGAGCAGTACTTC | CASSRQALYEQYF
. | TRBJ1-1 | . | TRBV28 | TGTGCCAGCAGTTTAAGACACACCTTGAACACTGAAGCTTTCTTT | CASSLRHTLNTEAFF
. | TRBJ2-2 | . | TRBV21-1 | TGTGCCAGCAGCACTCTAGCGCCTAGGTTCACCGGGGAGCTGTTTTTT | CASSTLAPRFTGELFF
. | TRBJ2-7 | TRBD1 | TRBV18 | TGTGCCAGCTCAGTAGACAGGGGGCACTCCTACGAGCAGTACTTC | CASSVDRGHSYEQYF
. | TRBJ1-2 | . | TRBV28 | TGTGCCAGCAGTTTAGGAGGGAGCTATGGCTACACCTTC | CASSLGGSYGYTF
few | TRBJ1-2 | . | TRBV28 | TGTGCCAGCAGTTTTCAGGGCTATGGCTACACCTTC | CASSFQGYGYTF
. | TRBJ2-7 | TRBD2 | TRBV5-4 | TGTGCCAGCAGCTCCGGGACTACCCGCCGAGGCGAGCAGTACTTC | CASSSGTTRRGEQYF
. | TRBJ2-7 | . | TRBV6-5 | TGTGCCAGCAGTTCGGGGGTGAGAGTTGGCGTCCACGAGCAGTACTTC | CASSSGVRVGVHEQYF
. | TRBJ2-7 | . | TRBV28 | TGTGCCAGCAGCCCACAGGGCCCTTTATCCTACGAGCAGTACTTC | CASSPQGPLSYEQYF
. | TRBJ2-1 | TRBD2 | TRBV28 | TGTGCCAGCATTCCTGGGGGTAGCGGGAAAAATGAGCAGTTCTTC | CASIPGGSGKNEQFF
. | TRBJ2-7 | TRBD2 | TRBV30 | TGTGCCTGGAGTGGACTAGCGGGAGGAAGCGACGAGCAGTACTTC | CAWSGLAGGSDEQYF
. | TRBJ2-1 | TRBD1 | TRBV7-2 | TGTGCCAGCAGCTTATTAGGGACAGAACAGTTCTTC | CASSLLGTEQFF
. | TRBJ2-3 | . | TRBV29-1 | TGCAGCGTTGACTTAGCGGAGCGCACAGATACGCAGTATTTT | CSVDLAERTDTQYF
. | TRBJ2-5 | . | TRBV21-1 | TGTGCCAGCAGCGCACCACCGGGACTAGCGGGAAAAGAAGAGACCCAGTACTTC | CASSAPPGLAGKEETQYF
. | TRBJ2-5 | . | TRBV9 | TGTGCCAGCAGCGTAGGAGGTAGCATGGAGACCCAGTACTTC | CASSVGGSMETQYF
. | TRBJ2-7 | . | TRBV27 | TGTGCCAGCAGTTTAGAGAGCCTTGCCGAGCAGTACTTC | CASSLESLAEQYF